Presented here are 15 T cell receptor beta chains from one specimen sequenced in a study of CD8 T cells in ankylosing spondylitis. Study conclusions and caveats: Seemingly distinctive of ankylosing spondylitis blood was a TCR beta motif formed by eight highly homologous variants.

A single record per CDR3 protein comes from TCRdb applying MiXCR to the 5' RACE reads. Of about 340,000 distinct CDR3 sequences in the sample, 7% to 9% were seen once. Their specific antigens are unknown. The sequenced sample was blood, either unsorted or a sorted T cell fraction (not recorded which). Receptor source: a male donor with ankylosing spondylitis.

A few counts support this clonotype. The chain has TRBV12-3 or TRBV12-4 and TRBJ2-5; D possibly corresponds to TRBD2 (6 bases). The CDR3 has 13 amino acids. V lost 2 bases, J lost 9 bases, and 13 bases lay in between. CDR3 in amino acids: CASSLSRGGAQYF. DNA of the CDR3: TGTGCCAGCAGTTTAAGCCGTGGCGGGGCCCAGTACTTC.

This rearrangement joins TRBV6-1 to TRBJ2-5; 9 bases fit TRBD1. The V gene's germline CDR1 is MNHNS and CDR2 SASEGT. The trim removed 5 bases at V and 3 bases at J, leaving 7 bases unmatched. The CDR3 is 15 residues long. CDR3 nucleotides: TGTGCCAGCAGTCTCCTCCGGACAGGGGAAGAGACCCAGTACTTC. Protein product: CASSLLRTGEETQYF.

In its sample, this clonotype was seen a few times. The chain uses TRBV11-2 and TRBJ2-4, with D possibly being TRBD2 (6 bases). The CDR3 runs to 18 residues. Trimming left V 4 bases short and J 0 bases short, with 19 bases between. Germline values: CDR1 SGHAT, CDR2 FQNNGV. The DNA for the CDR3 is TGTGCCAGCAGCTCGAGGCGGGGAACCGAAATAGCCAAAAACATTCAGTACTTC. Its protein is CASSSRRGTEIAKNIQYF.

This chain joins TRBV9 and TRBJ2-1, with 10 nucleotides matching TRBD2. CDR1 is SGDLS, CDR2 YYNGEE, per germline. J lost 9 bases, V lost 0 bases, and 0 bases had no gene match. The CDR3 totals 13 residues. CDR3 in DNA: TGTGCCAGCAGCGTAGTAGCGGGGGGTGAGCAGTTCTTC. Translation gives CASSVVAGGEQFF.

The chain has TRBV10-3 and TRBJ2-5; 7 bases are a match to TRBD2. The CDR3 has 14 amino acids. Germline CDR1 reads ENHRY; CDR2 reads SYGVKD. Trimming removed 6 bases from V and 5 bases from J; junction bases left unmatched: 9. This CDR3 is CAIRPGLSSETQYF. As DNA, the CDR3 is TGTGCCATCAGACCGGGACTATCGTCTGAGACCCAGTACTTC.

This clonotype was counted many times. The gene calls are TRBV29-1 and TRBJ2-7; 9 bases map to TRBD1. The CDR3 sequence is 12 residues long. The V gene end was trimmed by 7 bases and the J gene end by 6 bases; junction bases not matched to a gene: 7. Germline assignment: CDR1 SQVTM and CDR2 ANQGSEA. CDR3 sequence reads: CSAGTGSPEQYF. DNA for the CDR3: TGCAGCGCCGGGACAGGGTCCCCCGAGCAGTACTTC.

This clonotype was detected a few times. The V call is TRBV10-3, the J call TRBJ2-1; 14 positions match TRBD2. CDR3 length: 18 amino acids. V gave up 2 bases and J gave up 7 bases; unmatched junction bases: 10. Germline V gene lookup returns CDR1 ENHRY and CDR2 SYGVKD. In nucleotides, the CDR3 is TGTGCCATCAGTGAGACAGGGACTAGCGGGAGAAGGAAAAATGAGCAGTTCTTC. Residues: CAISETGTSGRRKNEQFF.

The gene calls are TRBV6-1 and TRBJ2-7; maybe TRBD2 (5 bases). The ends were cut back, 0 bases at V and 2 bases at J, with 8 bases in the middle. This CDR3 has 14 amino acids. CDR1 is MNHNS and CDR2 is SASEGT in the germline V gene. The CDR3 DNA sequence: TGTGCCAGCAGTGAAGCGGGAGCCCCCTACGAGCAGTACTTC. The encoded protein is CASSEAGAPYEQYF.

As regards this clonotype: A much larger clone lies a single base off, so this may be a read error. The chain employs TRBV13 and TRBJ2-3; D not resolved. The CDR3 contains 14 residues. Per the germline V gene, CDR1 is PRHDT and CDR2 is FYEKMQ (reference sequence). CDR3 in amino acids: CASSLRVLTDTQFF. In nucleotides, the CDR3 is TGTGCCAGCAGCTTAAGGGTGTTAACAGATACGCAGTTTTTT.

Only a few counts were recorded for this clonotype. The J gene is TRBJ1-1, the V gene TRBV29-1; D is ambiguous. CDR1 is SQVTM, CDR2 ANQGSEA, per germline. V lost 6 bases and J 1 base, leaving 6 bases between the germline ends. This CDR3 region has 11 residues. The CDR3 sequence is CSVQENTEAFF. DNA for the CDR3: TGCAGCGTCCAGGAGAACACTGAAGCTTTCTTT.

This clonotype has more than one count but fewer than ten. This sequence joins TRBV27 and TRBJ2-1; D tentatively reads TRBD1 or TRBD2 (5 bases each). The CDR3 has 14 amino acids. Looked up from germline, CDR1 is MNHEY and CDR2 is SMNVEV (reference sequence). With 8 bases removed from V and 0 bases from J, the gap between germline ends came to 11 bases. The CDR3 bases are TGTGCCAGCCACGGGGCCAGCTCCTACAATGAGCAGTTCTTC. It yields the protein CASHGASSYNEQFF.

This clonotype was recorded many times. The chain employs TRBV19 and TRBJ2-1; 7 nucleotides agree with TRBD1. Trimming took 6 bases from V and 9 from J; bases not matched to a gene: 8. The length of the CDR3 is 13 residues. Germline values: CDR1 LNHDA, CDR2 SQIVND (reference sequence). The CDR3 bases are TGTGCCAGTAGAGAACAGGGGAAGGGTGAGCAGTTCTTC. Translated, it gives CASREQGKGEQFF.

The chain carries TRBV24-1 and TRBJ2-1; TRBD2 matches at 8 bases. With V trimmed by 5 bases and J by 6 bases, 11 bases remained unmatched. This CDR3 is 16 amino acids long. Germline CDR1 and CDR2: KGHDR and SFDVKD. This CDR3 reads CATSVFPTGGFNEQFF. Written as DNA, the CDR3 is TGTGCCACCAGTGTTTTCCCAACGGGAGGGTTCAATGAGCAGTTCTTC.

Ten or more counts support this clonotype. The rearrangement joins TRBV29-1 to TRBJ1-6, with TRBD1 identical over 7 bases. The V and J ends lost 5 bases and 10 bases, in that order; junction bases with no gene match: 11. Germline CDR1 SQVTM, CDR2 ANQGSEA. The CDR3 has 14 amino acids. This CDR3 reads CSVQVEGAGSPLHF. The CDR3 DNA sequence: TGCAGCGTTCAAGTTGAGGGGGCAGGATCACCCCTCCACTTT.

This clonotype was recorded at least ten times. The rearrangement links TRBV3-1 to TRBJ2-7; tentatively, D is TRBD1 or TRBD2 (5 bases each). This CDR3 region has 14 residues. Deletions cut 4 bases from V and 3 bases from J, with 13 bases between. The germline V gene has CDR1 LGHDT and CDR2 YNNKEL (reference sequence). CDR3 sequence reads: CASSPFGTGYEQYF. In DNA form, the CDR3 reads TGTGCCAGCAGCCCTTTCGGGACGGGCTACGAGCAGTACTTC.